The 29 T cell receptor beta chains presented below share a single source sample, sequenced in a study of shared clonotypes between healthy human individuals. Method: immunoSEQ multiplex PCR; TCRdb's copy keeps in-frame clones and lacks some. The data contain 730,000 or so clones, about two thirds of them singletons. The material sequenced was memory CD4+ T cells sorted from blood. The subset is: CD45RA-negative fraction. These receptors all stem from a woman in her 30s in good health.

CDR3 region: CASSKDSTSSYEQYF. CDR3 DNA: TGCGCCAGCAGCAAGGACAGTACTTCTTCCTACGAGCAGTACTTC. J is TRBJ2-7 and V is TRBV5-1, with D perhaps TRBD1 (6 bases). Deletions cut 4 bases from V and 1 base from J, with 15 bases between. The CDR3 consists of 15 residues. Per the germline V gene, CDR1 is SGHRS and CDR2 is YFSETQ.

V and J are TRBV2 and TRBJ2-5; the match to TRBD2 covers 7 bases. The CDR3 contains 14 residues. With 7 bases clipped from V and 5 bases from J, the junction kept 10 bases outside the gene matches. CDR1 and CDR2 (germline): SNHLY, FYNNEI. CDR3 DNA: TGTGCCAGCATCACGGGGGGAAAGGAGGAGACCCAGTACTTC. Protein product: CASITGGKEETQYF.

The chain is built from TRBV6-4 and TRBJ2-2; no reliable D call. There are 12 residues in the CDR3. From germline, CDR1 is MRHNA and CDR2 SNTAGT. Trimming removed 2 bases at V and 4 bases at J, with 2 bases between. As DNA, the CDR3 is TGTGCCAGCAGTGACCGCACCGGGGAGCTGTTTTTT. As protein: CASSDRTGELFF.

CDR3 residues: CASRRSGGSYNEQFF. The CDR3, as DNA: TGTGCCAGCAGACGGAGCGGGGGCTCCTACAATGAGCAGTTCTTC. V is TRBV5-6 and J is TRBJ2-1, with TRBD2 identical over 8 bases. In germline, CDR1 is SGHDT, CDR2 YYEEEE. J gave up 0 bases and V 5 bases, and 4 bases lay outside the gene matches. This CDR3 has 15 amino acids.

CDR3 region: CASNPGHPYEQYF. The CDR3, as DNA: TGTGCCAGCAACCCGGGACACCCCTACGAGCAGTACTTC. The J gene is TRBJ2-7, the V gene TRBV6-6, with TRBD1 as a possible D gene (6 bases). CDR1 MNHNY and CDR2 SVGAGI come from the germline V gene (reference sequence). The CDR3 length is 13 residues. The V and J ends lost 7 bases and 2 bases respectively, with 12 bases between them.

This clone was seen a single time. CDR3 amino acids: CASSLGTGRNQPQHF. The CDR3 DNA reads TGTGCCAGCAGCTTAGGGACAGGGAGAAATCAGCCCCAGCATTTT. V and J are TRBV11-2 and TRBJ1-5, with 8 bases identical to TRBD1. This CDR3 spans 15 amino acids. Germline loops: CDR1 SGHAT, CDR2 FQNNGV. J gave up 4 bases and V 1 base, and 3 bases lay outside the gene matches.

There are a few counts of this clone. The J gene is TRBJ2-1, the V gene TRBV11-2; 7 bases are shared with TRBD2. CDR3 length: 16 residues. Germline CDR1 and CDR2: SGHAT and FQNNGV. The V segment lost 2 bases and the J segment 6 bases; nucleotides outside the gene matches: 10. The CDR3 here is CASSLNPPTSPNEQFF. CDR3 DNA: TGTGCCAGCAGCTTAAATCCTCCGACTAGCCCCAATGAGCAGTTCTTC.

At least ten counts were recorded for this clone. This chain's CDR3 is CASSYSRSSYEQYF. Here the CDR3 DNA reads TGTGCCAGCAGTTACTCACGGTCTAGTTACGAGCAGTACTTC. The gene calls are TRBV6-5 and TRBJ2-7, with D uncertain. Germline CDR1 reads MNHEY; CDR2 reads SVGAGI. CDR3 length: 14 amino acids. V was clipped by 0 bases and J by 4 bases, with 10 bases between them.

CDR3 sequence: CASSPQTGLNEQFF. The CDR3, as DNA: TGTGCCAGCTCACCCCAAACGGGACTTAATGAGCAGTTCTTC. V usage is TRBV18 and J usage is TRBJ2-1, with D tentatively TRBD2 (6 bases). There are 14 residues in the CDR3. CDR1 and CDR2 from the germline V gene are KGHSH and LQKENI. Trimming removed 3 bases at V and 7 bases at J, with 13 bases between.

The chain carries TRBV5-4 and TRBJ2-7; no firm D call. Trimming stripped 2 bases from V and 1 base from J, with 13 bases between. CDR1 is SGHNT and CDR2 is YYREEE in the germline V gene (reference sequence). This CDR3 spans 15 amino acids. The CDR3 DNA reads as TGTGCCAGCAGCTTTTCTTTTGGACCGTCCTACGAGCAGTACTTC. It specifies CASSFSFGPSYEQYF.

CDR3 DNA: TGTGCCAGCAGCCCACCCGGGGGCGGACACGAGCAGTACTTC. Translating it yields CASSPPGGGHEQYF. The V and J genes are TRBV6-6 and TRBJ2-7, with D perhaps being TRBD1 or TRBD2 (6 bases each). Germline V CDR1 and CDR2: MNHNY, SVGAGI (reference sequence). Trimming took off 6 bases at V and 5 bases at J, with 17 bases between the two ends. This CDR3 has 14 residues.

The chain carries TRBV5-6 and TRBJ2-3; D is possibly TRBD1 (5 bases). Germline lookup yields CDR1 SGHDT and CDR2 YYEEEE. The CDR3 sequence is 13 residues long. Trimming left V 1 base short and J 8 bases short, with 11 bases between. The CDR3 region is CASSLQNRPTQYF. Here the CDR3 DNA reads TGTGCCAGCAGCTTGCAAAACAGGCCTACGCAGTATTTT.

This chain joins TRBV25-1 and TRBJ2-5, with a tentative D call TRBD2 (6 bases). The length of the CDR3 is 15 residues. V gave up 2 bases and J gave up 7 bases, with 17 bases separating them. The germline CDR1 and CDR2 sequences are MGHDK and SYGVNS. This CDR3 reads CASSEGWEEPRTQYF. In nucleotides, the CDR3 is TGTGCCAGCAGTGAAGGGTGGGAGGAGCCGCGGACCCAGTACTTC.

The J gene is TRBJ2-1, the V gene TRBV29-1; D might be TRBD1 or TRBD2, each matching 5 bases. The CDR3 has 14 residues. V dropped 4 bases and J dropped 4 bases, with 14 bases sitting between them. CDR1 is SQVTM, CDR2 ANQGSEA, per germline. The CDR3 region is CSVAGTKSYNEQFF. The CDR3 nucleotides are TGCAGCGTTGCCGGGACCAAGAGTTACAATGAGCAGTTCTTC.

The table lists this clone with a few counts. The V and J genes are TRBV18 and TRBJ1-1; D call uncertain. Germline V gene lookup returns CDR1 KGHSH and CDR2 LQKENI. This CDR3 comprises 15 residues. V lost 1 base to trimming and J lost 1 base, with 10 bases between them. Here the CDR3 DNA reads TGTGCCAGCTCACCACAGGAGGGATGGAACACTGAAGCTTTCTTT. Encoded protein: CASSPQEGWNTEAFF.

The chain recombines TRBV2 with TRBJ2-3; 9 nucleotides agree with TRBD1. Germline V lookup: CDR1 SNHLY, CDR2 FYNNEI. After removal of 3 bases from V and 4 bases from J, the junction contained 2 bases not matched to a gene. This CDR3 region has 14 residues. The CDR3, as DNA: TGTGCCAGCAGTGAGGGGGACAGGGCAGATACGCAGTATTTT. Its protein product is CASSEGDRADTQYF. Looking up the rest from reference TRBV2 and TRBJ2-3 gives the full variable domain: EPEVTQTPSHQVTQMGQEVILRCVPISNHLYFYWYRQILGQKVEFLVSFYNNEISEKSEIFDDQFSVERPDGSNFTLKIRSTKLEDSAMYFCASSEGDRADTQYFGPGTRLTVL.

The V call is TRBV10-3, the J call TRBJ1-6; TRBD1 agrees at 7 bases. This CDR3 comprises 12 residues. J gave up 8 bases and V 6 bases, and 1 base lay outside the gene matches. CDR1 is ENHRY, CDR2 SYGVKD, per germline. CDR3 bases: TGTGCCATCAGCGACAGGGATTCACCCCTCCACTTT. Translated, it gives CAISDRDSPLHF.

The chain employs TRBV2 and TRBJ2-7; D not certain. Germline CDR1 is SNHLY and CDR2 is FYNNEI. The CDR3 extends over 11 amino acids. Trimming left V 5 bases short and J 8 bases short, with 10 bases between. CDR3 DNA: TGTGCCAGCAGTCCAGGACCTCAGCAGTACTTC. It translates to CASSPGPQQYF.

The V call is TRBV2, the J call TRBJ2-3; the match to TRBD2 covers 11 bases. The CDR3 has 15 residues. The J segment lost 6 bases and the V segment lost 7 bases, leaving 9 bases of the junction unmatched. CDR1 and CDR2 (germline): SNHLY, FYNNEI. The CDR3 protein is CASKKLAGVSDTQYF. The CDR3 region has the DNA TGTGCCAGCAAGAAACTAGCGGGAGTGTCGGATACGCAGTATTTT.

The J gene is TRBJ2-5, the V gene TRBV7-2; D is perhaps TRBD1 (6 bases). The CDR3 length is 14 residues. Germline loops: CDR1 SGHTA, CDR2 FQGNSA. V was cut by 3 bases and J by 1 base, with 9 bases left in between. The CDR3 region has the DNA TGTGCCAGCAGCTTGGACAGTTTCCAAGAGACCCAGTACTTC. It is translated as CASSLDSFQETQYF.

This clone came up once. The chain carries TRBV6-5 and TRBJ1-2, with 11 bases lining up with TRBD1. Per the germline V gene, CDR1 is MNHEY and CDR2 is SVGAGI. There are 14 residues in the CDR3. J gave up 7 bases and V 4 bases, and 5 bases lay outside the gene matches. The CDR3 nucleotides are TGTGCCAGCAGTTTCCCGGGACAGGGGGGTGGCTACACCTTC. This sequence encodes CASSFPGQGGGYTF.

This clone was observed a single time. The V call is TRBV28, the J call TRBJ2-6; D is unresolved. Trimming pared 1 base from V and 0 bases from J, leaving 19 bases between. CDR3 size: 20 residues. Germline values: CDR1 MDHEN, CDR2 SYDVKM. The CDR3 spells CASSLSPGLRGSSGANVLTF. The CDR3 bases are TGTGCCAGCAGTTTATCGCCCGGGCTGCGAGGTTCCTCTGGGGCCAACGTCCTGACTTTC.

The chain combines TRBV10-3 with TRBJ1-1; D uncertain. The CDR3 is 13 amino acids. Trimming left V 11 bases short and J 1 base short, with 14 bases between. Germline CDR1 reads ENHRY; CDR2 reads SYGVKD. CDR3 protein: CAARRDQNTEAFF. DNA for the CDR3: TGTGCCGCCCGTAGGGATCAGAACACTGAAGCTTTCTTT.

About this clone: The same CDR3 can be traced to other DNA sequences in this sample. This chain joins TRBV29-1 and TRBJ1-1; TRBD1 agrees at 8 bases. The V gene end was trimmed by 7 bases and the J gene end by 0 bases; junction bases not matched to a gene: 4. Per germline, CDR1 SQVTM and CDR2 ANQGSEA. CDR3 length: 13 residues. CDR3 sequence: CSARTGLNTEAFF. In DNA form, the CDR3 reads TGCAGCGCTCGGACAGGGCTGAACACTGAAGCTTTCTTT.

The genes are TRBV7-2 and TRBJ2-7; TRBD2 agrees at 7 bases. This CDR3 contains 16 residues. Per the germline V gene, CDR1 is SGHTA and CDR2 is FQGNSA. V trimming: 1 base; J trimming: 6 bases; junction bases outside the gene matches: 12. CDR3 nucleotides: TGTGCCAGCAGCTTAGTCTTCAGCGGGGCAGCTGGCGAGCAGTACTTC. It encodes CASSLVFSGAAGEQYF.

The V gene is TRBV19, the J gene TRBJ1-5, with TRBD1 identical over 8 bases. CDR3 length: 15 amino acids. V shed 5 bases, J shed 5 bases, and the junction held 8 bases outside the gene matches. The germline V gene has CDR1 LNHDA and CDR2 SQIVND (reference sequence). The CDR3 bases are TGTGCCAGTAGTCGGACAGGGACAGGAGATCAGCCCCAGCATTTT. Amino acid sequence: CASSRTGTGDQPQHF.

The V call is TRBV9, the J call TRBJ2-7, with D tentatively TRBD1 or TRBD2 (5 bases each). Trimming stripped 4 bases from V and 7 bases from J, with 18 bases between. The CDR3 has 14 amino acids. Per the germline V gene, CDR1 is SGDLS and CDR2 is YYNGEE. CDR3: CASSKTGTPLEQYF. The CDR3 DNA follows: TGTGCCAGCAGCAAAACCGGGACCCCTCTGGAGCAGTACTTC.

Remarks on this clone: Other DNA sequences of this sample code for an identical CDR3. V is TRBV5-1 and J is TRBJ2-3; 8 nucleotides match TRBD1. V lost 2 bases to trimming and J lost 0 bases; unmatched junction nucleotides: 5. There are 16 residues in the CDR3. From germline, CDR1 is SGHRS and CDR2 YFSETQ. The DNA for the CDR3 is TGCGCCAGCAGCTTTGGACAGGGCCCTAGCACAGATACGCAGTATTTT. Protein product: CASSFGQGPSTDTQYF.

The chain combines TRBV15 with TRBJ2-1; 7 positions agree with TRBD1. J lost 15 bases, V lost 2 bases, and 10 bases had no gene match. There are 13 residues in the CDR3. Germline-derived CDR1 and CDR2 are LNHNV and YYDKDF (reference sequence). The CDR3 nucleotides read TGTGCCACCAGCAGACCCGACAGGGCCCGTCCGTTCTTC. Amino acid sequence: CATSRPDRARPFF.